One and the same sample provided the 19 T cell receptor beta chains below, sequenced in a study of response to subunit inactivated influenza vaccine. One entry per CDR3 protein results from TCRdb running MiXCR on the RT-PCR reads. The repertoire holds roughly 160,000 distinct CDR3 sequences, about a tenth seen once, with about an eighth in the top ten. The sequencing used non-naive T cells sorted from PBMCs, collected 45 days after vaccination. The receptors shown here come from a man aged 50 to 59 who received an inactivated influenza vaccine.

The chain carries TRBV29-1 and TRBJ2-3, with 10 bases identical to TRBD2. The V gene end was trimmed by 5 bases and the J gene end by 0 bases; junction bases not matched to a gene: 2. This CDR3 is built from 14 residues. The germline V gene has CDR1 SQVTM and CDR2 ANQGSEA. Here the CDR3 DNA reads TGCAGCGTTCAGACTAGCGGGAGCACAGATACGCAGTATTTT. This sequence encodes CSVQTSGSTDTQYF.

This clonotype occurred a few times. The CDR3 DNA reads as TGTGCCAGCAGTGTCCCAGCCCAAGAGACCCAGTACTTC. Translation: CASSVPAQETQYF. This chain connects TRBV6-1 to TRBJ2-5; D gene uncertain. Trimming cost V 4 bases and J 1 base, with 7 bases left between them. CDR1 and CDR2 from the germline V gene are MNHNS and SASEGT. This CDR3 spans 13 amino acids.

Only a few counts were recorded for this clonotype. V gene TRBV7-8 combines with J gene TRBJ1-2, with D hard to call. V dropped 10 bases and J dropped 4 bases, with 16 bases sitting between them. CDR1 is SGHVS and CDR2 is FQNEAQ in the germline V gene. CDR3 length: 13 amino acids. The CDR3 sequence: CATSPLKGYGYTF. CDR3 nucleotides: TGTGCCACCTCCCCCCTCAAGGGCTATGGCTACACCTTC.

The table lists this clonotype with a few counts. The DNA of the CDR3 is TGTGCCAGCAGTTTACGCGGGGTCGGTGAGCAGTTCTTC. It codes for CASSLRGVGEQFF. This sequence joins TRBV27 and TRBJ2-1; TRBD2 is a possible D gene (6 bases). The germline gives CDR1 MNHEY, CDR2 SMNVEV (reference sequence). V was cut by 2 bases and J by 9 bases, with 11 bases left in between. The CDR3 has 13 residues.

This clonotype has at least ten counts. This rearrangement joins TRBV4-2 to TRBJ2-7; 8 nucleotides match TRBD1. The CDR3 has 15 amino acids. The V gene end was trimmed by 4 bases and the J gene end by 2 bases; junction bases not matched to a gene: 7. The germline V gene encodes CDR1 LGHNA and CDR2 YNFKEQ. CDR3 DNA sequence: TGTGCCAGCAGCCTGTCCGGGACAGGAGCCTACGAGCAGTACTTC. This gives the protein CASSLSGTGAYEQYF.

The CDR3: CASSRRTGSGKTEAFF. CDR3 DNA: TGTGCCAGTAGTAGAAGGACAGGGAGTGGGAAAACTGAAGCTTTCTTT. The chain employs TRBV19 and TRBJ1-1, with TRBD1 matching over 8 bases. CDR3 length: 16 amino acids. Unmatched junction bases numbered 12, after V lost 4 bases and J lost 5 bases. CDR1 LNHDA and CDR2 SQIVND come from the germline V gene (reference sequence). The full variable domain, rest sourced from reference TRBV19 and TRBJ1-1, is DGGITQSPKYLFRKEGQNVTLSCEQNLNHDAMYWYRQDPGQGLRLIYYSQIVNDFQKGDIAEGYSVSREKKESFPLTVTSAQKNPTAFYLCASSRRTGSGKTEAFFGQGTRLTVV.

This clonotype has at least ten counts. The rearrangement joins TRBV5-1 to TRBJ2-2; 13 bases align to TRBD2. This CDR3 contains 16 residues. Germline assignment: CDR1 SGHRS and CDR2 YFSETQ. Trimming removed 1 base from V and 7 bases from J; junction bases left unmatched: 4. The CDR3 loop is CASSLTGLAGDGELFF. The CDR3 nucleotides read TGCGCCAGCAGCTTGACCGGACTAGCGGGGGACGGGGAGCTGTTTTTT. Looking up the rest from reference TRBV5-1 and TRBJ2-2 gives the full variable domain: KAGVTQTPRYLIKTRGQQVTLSCSPISGHRSVSWYQQTPGQGLQFLFEYFSETQRNKGNFPGRFSGRQFSNSRSEMNVSTLELGDSALYLCASSLTGLAGDGELFFGEGSRLTVL.

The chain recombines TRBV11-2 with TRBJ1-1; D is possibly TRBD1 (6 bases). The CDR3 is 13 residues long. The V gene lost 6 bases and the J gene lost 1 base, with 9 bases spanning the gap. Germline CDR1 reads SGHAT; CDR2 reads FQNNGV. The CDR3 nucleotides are TGTGCCAGCAGTAGGGGGGGGAACACTGAAGCTTTCTTT. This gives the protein CASSRGGNTEAFF.

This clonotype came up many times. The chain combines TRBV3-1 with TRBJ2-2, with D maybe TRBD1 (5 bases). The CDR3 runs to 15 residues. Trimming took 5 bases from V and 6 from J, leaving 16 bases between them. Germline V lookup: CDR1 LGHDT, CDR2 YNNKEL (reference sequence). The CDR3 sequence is CASSGRLAGSGELFF. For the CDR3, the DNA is TGTGCCAGCAGCGGCCGACTTGCAGGGTCCGGGGAGCTGTTTTTT.

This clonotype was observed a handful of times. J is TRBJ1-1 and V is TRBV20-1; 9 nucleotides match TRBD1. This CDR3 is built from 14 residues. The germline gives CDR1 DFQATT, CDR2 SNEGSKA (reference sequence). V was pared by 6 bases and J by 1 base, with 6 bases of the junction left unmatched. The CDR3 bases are TGCAGTGCCACGGGACAGGGTTCGAACACTGAAGCTTTCTTT. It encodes CSATGQGSNTEAFF.

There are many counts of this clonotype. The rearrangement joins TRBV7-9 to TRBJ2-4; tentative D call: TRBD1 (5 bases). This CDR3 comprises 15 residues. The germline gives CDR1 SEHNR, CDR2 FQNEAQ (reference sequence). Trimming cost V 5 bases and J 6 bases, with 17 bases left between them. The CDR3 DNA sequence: TGTGCCAGCAGCCCCCCGTTCAGGGAAGGAAACATTCAGTACTTC. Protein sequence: CASSPPFREGNIQYF.

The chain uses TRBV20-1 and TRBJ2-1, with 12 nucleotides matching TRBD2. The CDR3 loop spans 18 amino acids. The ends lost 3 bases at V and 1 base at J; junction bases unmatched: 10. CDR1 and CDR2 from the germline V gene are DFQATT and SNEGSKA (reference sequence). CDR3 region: CSASADGLAGSSYNEQFF. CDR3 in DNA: TGCAGTGCTAGCGCAGATGGACTAGCGGGGTCGTCCTACAATGAGCAGTTCTTC.

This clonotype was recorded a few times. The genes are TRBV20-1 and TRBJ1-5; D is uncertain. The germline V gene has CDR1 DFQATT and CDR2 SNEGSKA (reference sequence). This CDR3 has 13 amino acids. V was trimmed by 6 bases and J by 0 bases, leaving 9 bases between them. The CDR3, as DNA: TGCAGTGCCCAAACAGATAGCAATCAGCCCCAGCATTTT. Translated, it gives CSAQTDSNQPQHF.

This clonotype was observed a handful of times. The CDR3 reads CASSFTNEQFF. The CDR3 coding sequence is TGTGCCAGCAGCTTCACCAATGAGCAGTTCTTC. The chain employs TRBV3-1 and TRBJ2-1; unclear D gene. V dropped 5 bases and J dropped 6 bases, with 5 bases sitting between them. Germline assignment: CDR1 LGHDT and CDR2 YNNKEL (reference sequence). The CDR3 consists of 11 residues.

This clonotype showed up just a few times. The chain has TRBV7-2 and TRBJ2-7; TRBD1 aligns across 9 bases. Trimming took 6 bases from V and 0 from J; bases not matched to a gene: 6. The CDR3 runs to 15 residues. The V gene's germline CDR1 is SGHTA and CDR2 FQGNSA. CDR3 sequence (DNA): TGTGCCAGCAGACGACAGGGGGGGACCTCCTACGAGCAGTACTTC. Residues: CASRRQGGTSYEQYF.

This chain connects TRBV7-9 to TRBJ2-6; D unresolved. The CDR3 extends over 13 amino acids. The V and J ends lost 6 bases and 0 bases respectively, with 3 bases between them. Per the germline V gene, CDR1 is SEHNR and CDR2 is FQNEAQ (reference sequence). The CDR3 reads CASRGSGANVLTF. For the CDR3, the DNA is TGTGCCAGCAGGGGCTCTGGGGCCAACGTCCTGACTTTC.

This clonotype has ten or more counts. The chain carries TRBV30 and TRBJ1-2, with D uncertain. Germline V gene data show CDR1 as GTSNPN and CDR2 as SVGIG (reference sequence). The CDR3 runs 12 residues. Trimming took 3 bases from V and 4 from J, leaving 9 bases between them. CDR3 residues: CAWRAGGYGYTF. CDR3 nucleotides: TGTGCCTGGAGGGCCGGTGGCTATGGCTACACCTTC.

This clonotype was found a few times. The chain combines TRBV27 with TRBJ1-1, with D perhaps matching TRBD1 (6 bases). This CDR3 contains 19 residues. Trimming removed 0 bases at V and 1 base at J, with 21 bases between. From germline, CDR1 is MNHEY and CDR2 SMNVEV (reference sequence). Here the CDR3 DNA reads TGTGCCAGCAGTTTATCCCTCCCCCACCGCACAGGGAAGAACACTGAAGCTTTCTTT. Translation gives CASSLSLPHRTGKNTEAFF.

The CDR3 DNA is TGTGCCAGCAGTGAATGGGAGGGACAGCCCCAGCATTTT. Translating gives CASSEWEGQPQHF. This chain uses TRBV6-1 with TRBJ1-5; no definite D call. This CDR3 region has 13 residues. Trimming took off 2 bases at V and 7 bases at J, with 9 bases between the two ends. Germline loops: CDR1 MNHNS, CDR2 SASEGT.